A single T cell receptor beta chain is shown here with its context. The clone's antigen remains unknown. Qualities for individual bases were not recorded, and no much larger clone is one base off. The cohort was made up of about 610 healthy bone marrow donors. At the time of sampling, every cohort member was nominally healthy, though immune exposures that went unrecorded were likely present. The donor tested CMV seronegative and was one of the 352 seronegative cohort members. A peripheral blood sample was provided by each donor, and peripheral blood mononuclear cells were used for TCR beta sequencing. Genomic DNA was extracted from the blood cell samples with the Qiagen DNeasy Blood Extraction Kit. These data are taken from a study of cytomegalovirus exposure and HLA in healthy donors (TCRdb year 2017). General notes on the study: According to an earlier analysis of a few hundred of the donors, 150 million to 200 million T cells yielded over 90 million unique TCR beta sequences and 250 to 350 Gb of sequence data. In a later analysis, previously published TCR beta repertoires from 500 to 750 donors were re-analyzed and high-resolution HLA genotyping was added so that TCR occurrence patterns could be studied. HLA typing covered class I and class II loci at four-digit resolution. Approximately 300 gigabases of sequencing data and tens of millions of unique TCR sequences were included in an early release covering around 600 HLA-typed donors. Rather than drawing on any new phenotypic data, the later analysis identified candidate immune exposures from TCR beta sequences and the way those sequences occurred across donors. Using immunosequencing, the study profiled T cell repertoires from fewer than 700 subjects and related those repertoires to cytomegalovirus serostatus. Roughly 5 DR-DQ haplotypes were handled as single units for association and clustering, since linkage in the cohort was strong. A later genetic analysis took genome-wide SNP genotypes for about 55% of the roughly 700 donors and used that subset as a discovery cohort. Besides the first cohort of hundreds of subjects, a separate validation cohort made up of roughly 130 different subjects was used. The number of donors typed differed by locus, with roughly 629-640 for A, B, C, DRB1 and DQB1, around 520 for DQA1, approximately 570 for DPA1, and under 490 for DPB1. Among some 400 genotyped donors of the cohort, an average of around 220,000 unique TCR beta nucleotide sequences was sequenced per donor, of which approximately 18% were non-productive. To decide whether each TCR beta V gene segment behaved as functional or pseudogenic, an earlier analysis of over 500 of the donors relied on high-throughput TCR beta sequencing. All discovery cohort repertoires had been generated on a single sequencing platform. Donor age, sex, ethnicity and CMV serostatus were compiled together with the repertoire data. The aim of the study was to test whether cataloging public T cell receptors could identify signatures of past pathogen exposure. The study combined high-throughput TCR immunosequencing, statistical association of individual TCRs with disease status, and machine learning to predict cytomegalovirus infection status. Of the 398 genotyped donors, roughly 85% fell in the genetic ancestry cluster associated with self-reported Caucasian donors.

The library was made by the immunoSEQ multiplex PCR assay. For the multiplex PCR, a mixture combining 60 forward primers for TCR Vbeta segments and 13 reverse primers for TCR Jbeta segments was used. Amplification of the CDR3 region of rearranged TCR beta genes was performed with a multiplex PCR assay on genomic DNA. Amplified TCR beta libraries were sequenced as 87-base-pair reads on the Illumina HiSeq System. The authors' analysis ran thus. Across the 700 or so repertoires, a later analysis counted tens of millions of unique TCR beta chains, some 11 million of which were shared by at least two donors. Raw reads were error-corrected and collapsed into unique sequences with a nearest-neighbor algorithm that merged closely related sequences to remove PCR and sequencing errors. To assign V, D and J gene segments, CDR3 sequences were aligned to IMGT reference sequences. For a sequence to be retained, a match of at least six nucleotides to both a V gene segment and a J gene segment was required. A rearrangement counted as productive if the CDR3 had no stop codons and remained in frame with V and J, and every other rearrangement counted as non-productive. Following IMGT convention, CDR3 was defined as the stretch from the second conserved V-encoded cysteine to the conserved J-encoded phenylalanine. In an earlier analysis of around 640 of the donors, sequences lacking an unambiguous match to a single V gene segment were excluded. In an earlier analysis of approximately 500 of the donors, a V segment was called functional when productive rearrangements were above 56.7%, and segregating when the standard deviation between donors exceeded 5%. A statistical classification framework was built for diagnosing cytomegalovirus status from the catalog of TCR beta chain sequences. In a later analysis, V and J genes were assigned by comparing TCR nucleotide sequences against IMGT/GENE-DB human TR gene sequences. A later analysis assigned CDR3 sequences and most-parsimonious VDJ recombination scenarios with the TCRdist pipeline. A later analysis defined each TCR beta chain by its CDR3 amino acid sequence plus V-gene family, and excluded reads lacking a unique V-gene family. To address suspected cross-contamination and a sequencing artifact, a later analysis removed 550 to 750 highly shared, low-generation-probability nucleotide sequences. For each public chain, a later analysis derived a clonal expansion index from normalized ranks of inferred template counts within each repertoire. In a later analysis, generation probabilities were computed using a VDJ recombination model fitted to out-of-frame rearrangements, and the results were checked against IGoR. In a later analysis, TCR-TCR, TCR-HLA and TCR-CMV co-occurrence was scored with hypergeometric tests, and a repertoire-size bias correction was applied to TCR pairs. A later analysis estimated false discovery rates by permuting HLA or CMV assignments 20 times. A later analysis grouped co-occurring TCRs with DBSCAN, adding TCRdist sequence similarity when clustering within HLA-allele-positive subsets. Repertoires with fewer than 30,000 or more than 120,000 public chains were left out of co-occurrence clustering, as were several repertoires with anomalous nucleotide sharing. Here the immuneACCESS table is served through TCRdb, limited to in-frame sequences with V and J called. Missing clones are a known gap in these copies; in checked studies unresolved V genes cover under half, and the rest lacks a known reason. V and J calls and clone size come straight from that table; D and trimming were deduced from the DNA. This sample is represented by some 160,000 clones; 65% to 80% of them were singletons. The top ten clones comprise 1.5% to 2% of the sample.

Summary of the overall study and its limitations: This cohort had only TCR beta chains sequenced, and the lack of alpha or paired-chain data limited which features could be detected. A later analysis associated 15,000 to 20,000 TCR beta sequences with specific HLA alleles at a false discovery rate of 0.05. A further reported finding was that TCR beta sequences accurately predicted the HLA-A and HLA-B alleles for most subjects in the first cohort. A few of the identified cytomegalovirus-associated TCR beta chains were confirmed in vitro to be specific for cytomegalovirus antigens. Across donors, most TCR sequences were observed very rarely, whereas some public TCRs were present in many individuals. In both the original and validation cohorts, the classifier was reported to diagnose cytomegalovirus status with high specificity and sensitivity. Strong co-occurrence of HLA alleles, especially DR and DQ, made assigning TCR associations to individual alleles difficult. Broadly in line with IMGT annotations, most TCR beta V segments showed up in productive rearrangements about 87% or about 30% of the time in an earlier analysis of about 500 of the donors. According to a later analysis, parvovirus B19, influenza, CMV and Epstein-Barr virus appeared linked to several top co-occurrence clusters. Immune exposure information for the cohort was limited to CMV serostatus. Correlated functional status among segregating V segments might be attributable to linkage disequilibrium, but an unknown experimental factor could not be ruled out. The presence/absence analyses assumed that sequencing depth was roughly uniform across donors, and that assumption may not be true. In a later analysis, most CMV-associated TCR beta chains were found to appear HLA-restricted, with HLA associations seemingly driven largely by CMV exposure. A later analysis found that TCR association rates varied across HLA loci, with DRB1 alleles showing the most associated TCRs and HLA-C alleles the fewest. Because counts were too low, more than 15 rarely observed V segments, including chromosome 9 orphons, were excluded from the earlier analysis of 587 of the donors. In a later analysis, HLA-associated TCR beta chains were found to be more clonally expanded and to have lower generation probabilities than equally common non-associated chains. In the study, some 160 TCR beta chains were listed as associated with cytomegalovirus. A later genetic analysis associated a missense DCLRE1C variant with V-gene and J-gene trimming of TCR beta chains, and an independent cohort replicated the association. Because HLA typing was missing for some donors at each locus, association tests included only the typed subset. According to the authors, the approach could potentially be generalized to other disease states and immunological phenotypes. A group of highly shared sequence variants was considered likely to be a technical artifact of the sequencing pipeline. In a later genetic analysis, fewer N-insertions in productive TCRs were reported among donors in an Asian-associated ancestry cluster than the 666-donor mean.

Sequenced material: PBMCs. The clonotype originates from a woman in her thirties in good health and CMV-seronegative.

The sequenced DNA is TGTGCCAGCAGTTGGTCGGGGGATTCTGGAAACACCATATATTTT. Its translation reads: CASSWSGDSGNTIYF. The chain is made from TRBV27 and TRBJ1-3; the best D guess is TRBD1, with 5 bases matching. The CDR3, from cysteine to phenylalanine, totals 15 residues. The read is trimmed to its CDR3 DNA, 45 bases read in frame from base 1. Trimming removed 4 bases from V and 1 base from J, leaving 11 bases between the germline ends. From a lookup of the germline V gene (reference sequence), CDR1 and CDR2 are MNHEY and SMNVEV.